One TCR beta chain is described in this entry. Other nucleotide sequences from this sample produce the same CDR3. Germline values: CDR1 SGDLS, CDR2 YYNGEE. The CDR3 covers 14 residues. The ends lost 4 bases at V and 4 bases at J; junction bases unmatched: 7. The data were taken from a study of shared clonotypes between healthy human individuals. Method: immunoSEQ multiplex PCR; TCRdb's copy keeps in-frame clones and lacks some. The data contain some 2 million clones, 85% to 95% of them singletons. Sequenced material: naive CD4+ T cells sorted from blood. Documented subset: CD45RA+ positively selected. This rearrangement joins TRBV9 to TRBJ2-5, with TRBD2 identical over 7 bases. The sequence was collected from a man younger than 30 in good health. CDR3: CASSPRLALETQYF. The CDR3 nucleotides read TGTGCCAGCAGCCCCCGACTAGCCCTAGAGACCCAGTACTTC.